These 25 T cell receptor beta chains were all obtained from the same sample, sequenced in a study of CD4 T cells in relation to SARS-CoV-2 and coronaviruses. No cognate antigen is known for these TCRs. The unexposed donors gave CD4+ T cells in about 2010-2018, prior to COVID-19. CD4+ T cells were isolated from the cells after more than nine days of culture. Profiled with immunoSEQ multiplex PCR; TCRdb holds only in-frame clones, not every one. The table records roughly 30,000 clones, more than 75% of them present only once. Sequencing was performed on CD4+ T cells from PBMCs, cultured in vitro. The receptor set was obtained from a human donor in good health.

The table lists this clone with a count of one. The chain links TRBV7-3 to TRBJ2-1; a possible D gene is TRBD1 (6 bases). CDR1 SGHTA and CDR2 FQGTGA come from the germline V gene. This CDR3 is 15 amino acids long. Between the trimmed V and J ends, which lost 3 bases and 1 base, there was a span of 10 bases. DNA of the CDR3: TGTGCCAGCAGCTTGGACAGTCAGTCCTACAATGAGCAGTTCTTC. Translating gives CASSLDSQSYNEQFF.

V is TRBV3-1 (or the pseudogene TRBV3-2) and J is TRBJ2-2, with D unclear. V shed 4 bases and J shed 0 bases, with 9 bases lying between them. Germline CDR1 and CDR2: LGHDT and YNNKEL (reference sequence). This CDR3 region has 15 residues. The CDR3 is CASSPTFTNTGELFF. CDR3 DNA sequence: TGTGCCAGCAGCCCAACCTTCACGAACACCGGGGAGCTGTTTTTT.

J is TRBJ2-1 and V is TRBV9; 12 bases line up with TRBD2. Germline loops: CDR1 SGDLS, CDR2 YYNGEE. This CDR3 is built from 15 residues. Unmatched junction bases numbered 4, after V lost 0 bases and J lost 9 bases. The CDR3 region has the DNA TGTGCCAGCAGCGTAGAGGCTAGCGGGAGGGGTGAGCAGTTCTTC. It encodes CASSVEASGRGEQFF.

V is TRBV5-1 and J is TRBJ2-1; 14 nucleotides line up with TRBD2. After removal of 4 bases from V and 0 bases from J, the junction contained 9 bases not matched to a gene. This CDR3 is built from 19 residues. The germline V gene encodes CDR1 SGHRS and CDR2 YFSETQ. CDR3 sequence reads: CASSPGTSGGPGSYNEQFF. In DNA form, the CDR3 reads TGCGCCAGCAGCCCTGGGACTAGCGGGGGACCGGGCTCCTACAATGAGCAGTTCTTC.

This clone showed up just a few times. J is TRBJ1-2 and V is TRBV7-9; TRBD1 is a possible D gene (5 bases). With 1 base removed from V and 7 bases from J, the gap between germline ends came to 16 bases. The CDR3 covers 15 residues. CDR1 and CDR2 from the germline V gene are SEHNR and FQNEAQ (reference sequence). CDR3 bases: TGTGCCAGCAGCTTAGTAGAGGGTCCAGGGACTGGCTACACCTTC. Translation: CASSLVEGPGTGYTF.

The chain employs TRBV7-3 and TRBJ2-1, with TRBD2 matching over 7 bases. V lost 0 bases and J lost 4; bases outside the gene matches: 3. The CDR3 loop spans 15 amino acids. The V gene's germline CDR1 is SGHTA and CDR2 FQGTGA. The CDR3 loop reads CASSLTSGLYNEQFF. CDR3 sequence (DNA): TGTGCCAGCAGCTTAACTAGCGGGTTGTACAATGAGCAGTTCTTC.

This clone was counted only a few times. The V gene is TRBV2, the J gene TRBJ1-5; D perhaps matches TRBD1 (6 bases). V lost 9 bases to trimming and J lost 3 bases, with 18 bases between them. Germline V gives CDR1 SNHLY, CDR2 FYNNEI. The CDR3 is made up of 15 amino acids. The CDR3 reads CASKREQGANQPQHF. The CDR3 region has the DNA TGTGCCAGTAAAAGAGAACAGGGAGCCAATCAGCCCCAGCATTTT. The variable domain in full, with the rest retrieved from reference TRBV2 and TRBJ1-5, is EPEVTQTPSHQVTQMGQEVILRCVPISNHLYFYWYRQILGQKVEFLVSFYNNEISEKSEIFDDQFSVERPDGSNFTLKIRSTKLEDSAMYFCASKREQGANQPQHFGDGTRLSIL.

The rearrangement uses TRBV18 and TRBJ1-5; D is undetermined. CDR1 and CDR2 (germline): KGHSH, LQKENI. V lost 3 bases and J lost 6, with 6 bases in between. This CDR3 has 12 amino acids. The CDR3 DNA reads TGTGCCAGCTCACCGTTCTCTCAGCCCCAGCATTTT. Encoded protein: CASSPFSQPQHF.

The V and J genes are TRBV4-1 and TRBJ2-6; D is undetermined. CDR1 is MGHRA, CDR2 YSYEKL, per germline. Deletions cut 0 bases from V and 5 bases from J, with 5 bases between. This CDR3 contains 14 residues. This chain's CDR3 is CASSQEGRANVLTF. The DNA for the CDR3 is TGCGCCAGCAGCCAAGAGGGCAGGGCCAACGTCCTGACTTTC.

The rearrangement joins TRBV7-8 to TRBJ2-1, with 8 bases identical to TRBD2. Germline CDR1 SGHVS, CDR2 FQNEAQ. This CDR3 is 14 amino acids long. J gave up 4 bases and V 6 bases, and 5 bases lay outside the gene matches. DNA for the CDR3: TGTGCCAGCAGTTTACGGGAGGGGTACAATGAGCAGTTCTTC. This codes for CASSLREGYNEQFF.

The genes are TRBV4-1 and TRBJ2-1, with TRBD2 identical over 8 bases. Germline CDR1 MGHRA, CDR2 YSYEKL. The CDR3 contains 15 residues. V gave up 1 base and J gave up 10 bases; unmatched junction bases: 9. CDR3: CASSQGGGLMKEQFF. The CDR3 bases are TGCGCCAGCAGCCAAGGCGGGGGGTTAATGAAAGAGCAGTTCTTC.

This clone was detected once. V and J are TRBV5-4 and TRBJ1-1, with D possibly being TRBD1 (6 bases). Germline CDR1 reads SGHNT; CDR2 reads YYREEE (reference sequence). V was clipped by 1 base and J by 3 bases, with 7 bases between them. CDR3 size: 13 residues. CDR3 amino acids: CASSLRGDTEAFF. DNA of the CDR3: TGTGCCAGCAGCTTGAGGGGGGACACTGAAGCTTTCTTT.

There are a few counts of this clone. The chain carries TRBV7-3 and TRBJ2-1, with 7 bases identical to TRBD2. Germline V gene data show CDR1 as SGHTA and CDR2 as FQGTGA. The CDR3 sequence is 15 residues long. J was trimmed by 5 bases and V by 5 bases; bases with no gene match: 9. The CDR3 region has the DNA TGTGCCAGCAGCCCTAGGCTAGCGGAGAACAATGAGCAGTTCTTC. It codes for CASSPRLAENNEQFF.

This clone was counted only a few times. The chain recombines TRBV6-2 or TRBV6-3 with TRBJ2-5, with D unresolved. Trimming cost V 2 bases and J 5 bases, with 6 bases left between them. Looked up from germline, CDR1 is MNHEY and CDR2 is SVGEGT. The CDR3 spans 12 residues. CDR3 residues: CASSYLPETQYF. CDR3 nucleotides: TGTGCCAGCAGTTACCTTCCGGAGACCCAGTACTTC.

This chain joins TRBV18 and TRBJ1-1; the D is unclear. From germline, CDR1 is KGHSH and CDR2 LQKENI. V was clipped by 8 bases and J by 0 bases, with 16 bases between them. The CDR3 has 15 residues. For the CDR3, the DNA is TGTGCCAGCCTCCGGTCGGACCGATTGAACACTGAAGCTTTCTTT. This translates into CASLRSDRLNTEAFF.

In this sample, this clone turned up once. This chain links TRBV11-2 with TRBJ1-2, with 7 bases aligning to TRBD1. The CDR3 totals 16 residues. Per the germline V gene, CDR1 is SGHAT and CDR2 is FQNNGV. With 5 bases clipped from V and 8 bases from J, the junction kept 17 bases outside the gene matches. CDR3 residues: CASSPIRTGPAPGYTF. The CDR3 DNA is TGTGCCAGCAGCCCGATTCGGACAGGACCGGCCCCCGGCTACACCTTC.

The chain has TRBV4-1 and TRBJ1-1; weak D call: TRBD1 (5 bases). Germline assignment: CDR1 MGHRA and CDR2 YSYEKL. This CDR3 has 15 amino acids. V lost 3 bases, J lost 7 bases, and 18 bases lay in between. The CDR3 DNA follows: TGCGCCAGCAGCCACCGAAGGGGATCAGGAGGTGAAGCTTTCTTT. Translation: CASSHRRGSGGEAFF.

V gene TRBV6-5 combines with J gene TRBJ2-7; D perhaps matches TRBD2 (5 bases). V was trimmed by 0 bases and J by 2 bases, leaving 8 bases between them. The CDR3 loop spans 14 amino acids. CDR1 is MNHEY, CDR2 SVGAGI, per germline. The CDR3 DNA reads as TGTGCCAGCAGTTACTCAACAGCGGCCTACGAGCAGTACTTC. It translates to CASSYSTAAYEQYF.

This clone has a handful of counts. The chain employs TRBV6-5 and TRBJ1-2, with TRBD1 matching over 9 bases. Losses at the gene ends were 0 bases for V and 8 bases for J; bases not matched to a gene: 10. Germline loops: CDR1 MNHEY, CDR2 SVGAGI. The CDR3 has 16 amino acids. The CDR3 region has the DNA TGTGCCAGCAGTTACTCGATTATGGCGGGACAGGGAGGCTACACCTTC. This sequence encodes CASSYSIMAGQGGYTF.

This clone has only a few counts. The chain combines TRBV4-2 with TRBJ1-1, with D possibly matching TRBD1 (6 bases). This CDR3 contains 11 residues. The germline V gene encodes CDR1 LGHNA and CDR2 YNFKEQ. Trimming stripped 9 bases from V and 7 bases from J, with 12 bases between. DNA of the CDR3: TGTGCCAGTCGTGGAGGGGGTGAAGCTTTCTTT. Protein: CASRGGGEAFF.

Within the sample, this clone is medium-sized. The genes are TRBV27 and TRBJ2-6, with D possibly matching TRBD1 (6 bases). The CDR3 runs to 15 residues. Germline values: CDR1 MNHEY, CDR2 SMNVEV (reference sequence). The V end lost 8 bases, the J end lost 0 bases, and 11 bases lay between the germline ends. The DNA for the CDR3 is TGTGCCAGCCGCCCCAGGGGCTCTGGGGCCAACGTCCTGACTTTC. Translation gives CASRPRGSGANVLTF.

This chain connects TRBV10-3 to TRBJ2-6; D remains ambiguous. This CDR3 is 14 amino acids long. Per the germline V gene, CDR1 is ENHRY and CDR2 is SYGVKD. V was trimmed by 6 bases and J by 4 bases, leaving 10 bases between them. The DNA of the CDR3 is TGTGCCATCAGAGCAGCCCTCGGGGCCAACGTCCTGACTTTC. Its translation: CAIRAALGANVLTF.

In this sample, this clone turned up a few times. The chain joins TRBV12-5 to TRBJ2-2; 7 positions agree with TRBD2. The CDR3 length is 14 residues. V lost 1 base, J lost 6 bases, and 2 bases stayed unmatched. Germline V gene sequence: CDR1 LGHNT, CDR2 FRNRAP. CDR3 nucleotide sequence: TGTGCTAGTGGTTTGGGGACTAGTCCCGGGGAGCTGTTTTTT. It translates to CASGLGTSPGELFF.

The chain links TRBV7-2 to TRBJ2-3; 8 nucleotides align to TRBD2. The CDR3 extends over 15 amino acids. Germline CDR1 is SGHTA and CDR2 is FQGNSA. V trimming: 2 bases; J trimming: 2 bases; junction bases outside the gene matches: 3. The CDR3 loop reads CASSLFSGTTDTQYF. Here the CDR3 DNA reads TGTGCCAGCAGCTTATTTAGCGGGACCACAGATACGCAGTATTTT. The entire variable domain, with the rest obtained from reference TRBV7-2 and TRBJ2-3, is as follows: GAGVSQSPSNKVTEKGKDVELRCDPISGHTALYWYRQSLGQGLEFLIYFQGNSAPDKSGLPSDRFSAERTGGSVSTLTIQRTQQEDSAVYLCASSLFSGTTDTQYFGPGTRLTVL.

This sequence joins TRBV19 and TRBJ2-1, with a possible D match to TRBD1 (5 bases). V shed 2 bases and J shed 6 bases, with 17 bases lying between them. Germline lookup yields CDR1 LNHDA and CDR2 SQIVND (reference sequence). The CDR3 runs to 16 residues. The CDR3 DNA is TGTGCCAGTAGTATATTGGGGCGGCCGGTACTCAATGAGCAGTTCTTC. Translated: CASSILGRPVLNEQFF. Looking up the rest from reference TRBV19 and TRBJ2-1 gives the full variable domain: DGGITQSPKYLFRKEGQNVTLSCEQNLNHDAMYWYRQDPGQGLRLIYYSQIVNDFQKGDIAEGYSVSREKKESFPLTVTSAQKNPTAFYLCASSILGRPVLNEQFFGPGTRLTVL.